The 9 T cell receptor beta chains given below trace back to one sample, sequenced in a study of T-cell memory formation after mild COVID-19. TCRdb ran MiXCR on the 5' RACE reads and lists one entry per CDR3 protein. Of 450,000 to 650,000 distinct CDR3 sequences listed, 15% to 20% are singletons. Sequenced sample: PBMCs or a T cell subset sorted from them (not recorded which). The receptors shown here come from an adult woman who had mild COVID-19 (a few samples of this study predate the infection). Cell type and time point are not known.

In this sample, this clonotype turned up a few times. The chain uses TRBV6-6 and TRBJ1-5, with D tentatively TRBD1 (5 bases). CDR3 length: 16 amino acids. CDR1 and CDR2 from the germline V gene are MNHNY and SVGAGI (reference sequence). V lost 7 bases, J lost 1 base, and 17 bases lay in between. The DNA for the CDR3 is TGTGCCAGCACCTTTGGGGCTTGGGGAAGCAATCAGCCCCAGCATTTT. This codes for CASTFGAWGSNQPQHF.

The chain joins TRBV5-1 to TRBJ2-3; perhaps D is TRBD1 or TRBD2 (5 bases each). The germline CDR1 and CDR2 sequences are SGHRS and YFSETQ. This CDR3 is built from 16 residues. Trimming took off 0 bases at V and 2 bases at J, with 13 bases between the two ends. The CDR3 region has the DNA TGCGCCAGCAGCTTGGGATGGGCAGGGACCACAGATACGCAGTATTTT. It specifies CASSLGWAGTTDTQYF.

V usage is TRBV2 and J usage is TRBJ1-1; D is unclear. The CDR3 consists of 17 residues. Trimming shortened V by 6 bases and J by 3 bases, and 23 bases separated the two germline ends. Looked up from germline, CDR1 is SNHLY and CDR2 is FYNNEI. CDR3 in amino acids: CASSSRPWALGDTEAFF. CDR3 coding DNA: TGTGCCAGCAGCTCTCGACCCTGGGCCCTCGGTGACACTGAAGCTTTCTTT.

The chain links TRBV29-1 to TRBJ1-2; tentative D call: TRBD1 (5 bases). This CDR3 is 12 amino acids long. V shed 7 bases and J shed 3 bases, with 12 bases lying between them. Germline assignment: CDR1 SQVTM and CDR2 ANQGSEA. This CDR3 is CSEQALDYGYTF. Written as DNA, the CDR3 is TGCAGCGAACAGGCCCTCGACTATGGCTACACCTTC.

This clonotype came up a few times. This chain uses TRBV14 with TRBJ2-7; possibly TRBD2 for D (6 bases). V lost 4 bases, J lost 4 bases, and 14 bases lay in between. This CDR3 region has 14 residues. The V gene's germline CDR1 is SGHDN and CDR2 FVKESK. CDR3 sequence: CASSRDRLVYEQYF. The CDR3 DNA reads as TGTGCCAGCAGCCGAGACAGACTAGTATACGAGCAGTACTTC.

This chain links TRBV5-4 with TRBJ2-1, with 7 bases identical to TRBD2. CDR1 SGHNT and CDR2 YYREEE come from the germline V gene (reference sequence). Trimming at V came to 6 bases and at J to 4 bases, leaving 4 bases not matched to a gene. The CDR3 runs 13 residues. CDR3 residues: CASKREDYNEQFF. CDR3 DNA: TGTGCCAGCAAACGGGAGGATTACAATGAGCAGTTCTTC.

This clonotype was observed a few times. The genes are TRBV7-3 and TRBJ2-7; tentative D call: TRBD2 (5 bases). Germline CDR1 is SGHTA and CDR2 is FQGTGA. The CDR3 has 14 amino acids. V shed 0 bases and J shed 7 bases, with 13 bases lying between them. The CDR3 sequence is CASSLTPGTGEQYF. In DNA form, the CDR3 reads TGTGCCAGCAGCTTAACCCCGGGAACGGGGGAGCAGTACTTC. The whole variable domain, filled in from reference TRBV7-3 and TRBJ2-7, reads GAGVSQTPSNKVTEKGKYVELRCDPISGHTALYWYRQSLGQGPEFLIYFQGTGAADDSGLPNDRFFAVRPEGSVSTLKIQRTERGDSAVYLCASSLTPGTGEQYFGPGTRLTVT.

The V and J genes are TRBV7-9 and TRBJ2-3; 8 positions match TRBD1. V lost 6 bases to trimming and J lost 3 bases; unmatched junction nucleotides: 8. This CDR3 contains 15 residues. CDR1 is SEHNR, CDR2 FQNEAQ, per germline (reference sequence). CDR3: CASSPLQGATDTQYF. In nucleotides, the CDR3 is TGTGCCAGCAGTCCCCTTCAGGGGGCAACAGATACGCAGTATTTT. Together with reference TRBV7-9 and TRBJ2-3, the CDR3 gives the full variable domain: DTGVSQNPRHKITKRGQNVTFRCDPISEHNRLYWYRQTLGQGPEFLTYFQNEAQLEKSRLLSDRFSAERPKGSFSTLEIQRTEQGDSAMYLCASSPLQGATDTQYFGPGTRLTVL.

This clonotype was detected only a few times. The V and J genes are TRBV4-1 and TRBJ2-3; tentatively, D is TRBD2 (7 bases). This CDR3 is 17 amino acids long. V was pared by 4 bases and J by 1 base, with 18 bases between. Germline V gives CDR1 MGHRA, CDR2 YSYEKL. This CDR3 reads CASSRLEGGGGTDTQYF. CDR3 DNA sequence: TGCGCCAGCAGCCGCCTAGAGGGAGGGGGAGGCACAGATACGCAGTATTTT.